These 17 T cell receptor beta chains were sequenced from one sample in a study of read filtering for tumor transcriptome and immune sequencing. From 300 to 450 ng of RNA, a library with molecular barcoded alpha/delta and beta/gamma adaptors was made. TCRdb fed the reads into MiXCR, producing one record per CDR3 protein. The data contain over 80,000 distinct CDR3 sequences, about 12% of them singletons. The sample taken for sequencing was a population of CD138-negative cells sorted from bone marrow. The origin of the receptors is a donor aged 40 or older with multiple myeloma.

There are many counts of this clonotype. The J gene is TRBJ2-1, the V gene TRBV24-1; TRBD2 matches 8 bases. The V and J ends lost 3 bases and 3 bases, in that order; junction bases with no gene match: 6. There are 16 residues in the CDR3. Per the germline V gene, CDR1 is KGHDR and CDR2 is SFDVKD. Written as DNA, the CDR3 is TGTGCCACCAGTGATGGAGGAAGCGGGAGCTACAATGAGCAGTTCTTC. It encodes CATSDGGSGSYNEQFF.

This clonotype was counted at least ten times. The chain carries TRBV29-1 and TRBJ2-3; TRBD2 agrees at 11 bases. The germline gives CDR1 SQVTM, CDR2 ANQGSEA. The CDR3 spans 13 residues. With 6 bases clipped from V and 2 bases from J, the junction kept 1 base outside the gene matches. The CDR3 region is CSVGLAVTDTQYF. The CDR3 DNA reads TGCAGCGTGGGACTAGCGGTCACAGATACGCAGTATTTT.

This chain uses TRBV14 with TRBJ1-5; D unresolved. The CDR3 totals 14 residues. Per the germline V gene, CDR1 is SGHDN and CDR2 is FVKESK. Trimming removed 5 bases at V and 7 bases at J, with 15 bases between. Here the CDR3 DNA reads TGTGCCAGCAGCGAGATCGATTATGCCCAGCCCCAGCATTTT. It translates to CASSEIDYAQPQHF.

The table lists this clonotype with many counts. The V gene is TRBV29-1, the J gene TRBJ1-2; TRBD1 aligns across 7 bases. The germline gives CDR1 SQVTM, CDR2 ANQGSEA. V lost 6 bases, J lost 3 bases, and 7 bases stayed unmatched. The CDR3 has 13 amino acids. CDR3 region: CSVFGQEHYGYTF. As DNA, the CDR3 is TGCAGCGTATTCGGACAGGAACACTATGGCTACACCTTC.

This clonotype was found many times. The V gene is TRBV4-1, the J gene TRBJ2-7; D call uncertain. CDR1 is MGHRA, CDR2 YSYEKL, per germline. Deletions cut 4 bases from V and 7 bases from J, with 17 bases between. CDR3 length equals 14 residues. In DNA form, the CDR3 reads TGCGCCAGCAGCCTTACGACCTCCGTGGGAGAGCAGTACTTC. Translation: CASSLTTSVGEQYF.

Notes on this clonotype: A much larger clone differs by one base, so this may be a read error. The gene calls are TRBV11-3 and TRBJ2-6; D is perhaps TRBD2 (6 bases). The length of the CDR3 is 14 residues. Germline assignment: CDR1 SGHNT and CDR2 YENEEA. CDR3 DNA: TGTGCCAGCAGCTTAGGTGGCGGGGCCGACGTCCTGACTTTC. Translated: CASSLGGGADVLTF.

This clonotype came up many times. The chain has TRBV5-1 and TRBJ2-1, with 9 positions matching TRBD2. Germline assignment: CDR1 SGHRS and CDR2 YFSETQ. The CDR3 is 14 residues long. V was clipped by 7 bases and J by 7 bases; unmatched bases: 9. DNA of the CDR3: TGCGCCAGCGATGCGGGAGGGCCGGAGAATGAGCAGTTCTTC. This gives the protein CASDAGGPENEQFF.

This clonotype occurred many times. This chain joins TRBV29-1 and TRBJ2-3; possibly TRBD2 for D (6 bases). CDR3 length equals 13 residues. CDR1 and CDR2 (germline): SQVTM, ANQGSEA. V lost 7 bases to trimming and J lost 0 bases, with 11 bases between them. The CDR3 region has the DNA TGCAGCGCAGGAGGGCAGAGCACAGATACGCAGTATTTT. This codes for CSAGGQSTDTQYF.

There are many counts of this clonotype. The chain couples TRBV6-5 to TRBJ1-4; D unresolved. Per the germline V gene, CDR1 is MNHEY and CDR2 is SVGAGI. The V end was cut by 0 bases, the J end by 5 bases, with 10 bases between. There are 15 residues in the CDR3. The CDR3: CASSYSRLFNEKLFF. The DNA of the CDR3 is TGTGCCAGCAGTTACTCGAGGCTATTCAATGAAAAACTGTTTTTT.

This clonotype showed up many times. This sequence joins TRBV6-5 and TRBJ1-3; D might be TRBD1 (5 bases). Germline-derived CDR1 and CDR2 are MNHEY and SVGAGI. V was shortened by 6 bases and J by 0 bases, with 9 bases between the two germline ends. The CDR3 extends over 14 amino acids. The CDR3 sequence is CASRDTNSGNTIYF. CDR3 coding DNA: TGTGCCAGCAGGGACACCAACTCTGGAAACACCATATATTTT.

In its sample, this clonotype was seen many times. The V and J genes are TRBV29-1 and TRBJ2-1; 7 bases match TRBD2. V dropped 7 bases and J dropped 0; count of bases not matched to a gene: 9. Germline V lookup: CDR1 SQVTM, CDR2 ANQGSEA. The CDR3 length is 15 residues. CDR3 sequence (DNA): TGCAGCGGAGGGGCGGGAGCGGGCTCCTACAATGAGCAGTTCTTC. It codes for CSGGAGAGSYNEQFF.

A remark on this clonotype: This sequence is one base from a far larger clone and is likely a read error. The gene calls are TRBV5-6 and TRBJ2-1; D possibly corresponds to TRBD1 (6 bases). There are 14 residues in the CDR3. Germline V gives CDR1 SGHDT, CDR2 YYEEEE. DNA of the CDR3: TGTGCCAGCAGCCCTGAAAGACAGGTGGATGAGCTGTTCTTC. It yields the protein CASSPERQVDELFF.

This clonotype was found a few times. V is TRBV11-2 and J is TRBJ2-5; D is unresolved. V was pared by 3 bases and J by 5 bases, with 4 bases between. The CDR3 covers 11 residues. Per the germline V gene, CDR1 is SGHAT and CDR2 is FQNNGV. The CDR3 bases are TGTGCCAGCAGCTTGTATGAGACCCAGTACTTC. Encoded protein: CASSLYETQYF.

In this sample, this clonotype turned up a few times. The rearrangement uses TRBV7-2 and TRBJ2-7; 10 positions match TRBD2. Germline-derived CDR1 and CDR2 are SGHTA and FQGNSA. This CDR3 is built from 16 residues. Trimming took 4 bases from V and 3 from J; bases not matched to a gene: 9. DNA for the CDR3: TGTGCCAGCAGCTCCCGATTTACTAGCGGGGACTACGAGCAGTACTTC. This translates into CASSSRFTSGDYEQYF.

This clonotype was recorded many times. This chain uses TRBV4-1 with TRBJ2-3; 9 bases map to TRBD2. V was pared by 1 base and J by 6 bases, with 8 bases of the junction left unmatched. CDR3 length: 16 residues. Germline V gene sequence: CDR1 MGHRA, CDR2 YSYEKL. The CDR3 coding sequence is TGCGCCAGCAGCCAAGGCCCTAGCGGGATGGGGGATACGCAGTATTTT. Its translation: CASSQGPSGMGDTQYF.

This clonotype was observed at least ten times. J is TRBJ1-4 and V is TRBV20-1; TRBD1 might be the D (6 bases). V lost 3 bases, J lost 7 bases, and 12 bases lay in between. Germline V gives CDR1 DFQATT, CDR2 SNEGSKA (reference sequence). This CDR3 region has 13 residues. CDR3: CSARIRGGEKLFF. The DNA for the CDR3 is TGCAGTGCTAGGATCAGGGGTGGTGAAAAACTGTTTTTT.

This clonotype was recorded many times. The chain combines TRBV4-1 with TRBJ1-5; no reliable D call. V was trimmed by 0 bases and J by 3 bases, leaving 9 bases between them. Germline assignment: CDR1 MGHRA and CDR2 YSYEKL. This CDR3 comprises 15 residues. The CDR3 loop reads CASSQDGQLNQPQHF. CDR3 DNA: TGCGCCAGCAGCCAAGATGGGCAACTCAATCAGCCCCAGCATTTT.